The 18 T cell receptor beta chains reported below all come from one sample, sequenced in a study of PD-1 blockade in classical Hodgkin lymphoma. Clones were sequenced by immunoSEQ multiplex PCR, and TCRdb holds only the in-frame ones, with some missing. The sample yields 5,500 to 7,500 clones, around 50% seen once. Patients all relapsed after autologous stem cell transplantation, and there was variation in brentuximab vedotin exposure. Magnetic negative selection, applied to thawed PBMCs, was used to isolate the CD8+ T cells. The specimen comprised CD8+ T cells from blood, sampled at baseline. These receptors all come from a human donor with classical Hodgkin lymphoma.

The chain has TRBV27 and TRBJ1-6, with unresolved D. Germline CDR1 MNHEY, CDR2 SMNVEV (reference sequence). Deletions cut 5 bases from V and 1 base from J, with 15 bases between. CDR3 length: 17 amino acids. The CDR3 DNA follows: TGTGCCAGCAGTGCAAGACTGGGCGCATCCTATAATTCACCCCTCCACTTT. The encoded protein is CASSARLGASYNSPLHF.

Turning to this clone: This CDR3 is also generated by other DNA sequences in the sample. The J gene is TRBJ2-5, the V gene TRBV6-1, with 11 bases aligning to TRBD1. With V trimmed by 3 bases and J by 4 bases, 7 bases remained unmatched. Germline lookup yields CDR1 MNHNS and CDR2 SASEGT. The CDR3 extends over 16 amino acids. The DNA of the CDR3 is TGTGCCAGCAGTGACCCCGGACAGGGGGCGCGAGAGACCCAGTACTTC. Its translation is CASSDPGQGARETQYF.

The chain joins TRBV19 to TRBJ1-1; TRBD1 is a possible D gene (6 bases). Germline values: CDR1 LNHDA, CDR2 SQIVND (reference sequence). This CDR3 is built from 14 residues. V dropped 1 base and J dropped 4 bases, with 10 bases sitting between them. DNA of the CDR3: TGTGCCAGTAGTATAGTACCAGGGGCCACTGAAGCTTTCTTT. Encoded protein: CASSIVPGATEAFF.

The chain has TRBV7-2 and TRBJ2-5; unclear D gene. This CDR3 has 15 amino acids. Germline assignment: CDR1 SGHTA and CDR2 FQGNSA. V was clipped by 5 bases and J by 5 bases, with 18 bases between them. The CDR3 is CASSSAGRHAETQYF. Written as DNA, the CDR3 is TGTGCCAGCAGCAGCGCCGGACGGCATGCGGAGACCCAGTACTTC.

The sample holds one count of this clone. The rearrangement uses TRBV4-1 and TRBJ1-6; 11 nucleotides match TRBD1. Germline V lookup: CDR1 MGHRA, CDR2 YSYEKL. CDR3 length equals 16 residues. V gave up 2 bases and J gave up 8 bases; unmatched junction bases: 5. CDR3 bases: TGCGCCAGCAGCCAATCTGGACAGGGGGCGGATTCACCCCTCCACTTT. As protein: CASSQSGQGADSPLHF.

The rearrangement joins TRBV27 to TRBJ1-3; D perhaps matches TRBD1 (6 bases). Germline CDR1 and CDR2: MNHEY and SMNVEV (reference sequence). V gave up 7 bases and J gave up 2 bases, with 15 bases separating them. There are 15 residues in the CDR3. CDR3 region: CASTYDRRTGNTIYF. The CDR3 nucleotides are TGTGCCAGCACCTACGACAGGCGGACTGGAAACACCATATATTTT.

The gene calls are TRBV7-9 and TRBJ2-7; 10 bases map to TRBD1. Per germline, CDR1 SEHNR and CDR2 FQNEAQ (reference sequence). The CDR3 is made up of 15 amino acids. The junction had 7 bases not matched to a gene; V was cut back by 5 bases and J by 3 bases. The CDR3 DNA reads TGTGCCAGCAGCCGTGGGACAGGGGAAGGCTACGAGCAGTACTTC. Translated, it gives CASSRGTGEGYEQYF. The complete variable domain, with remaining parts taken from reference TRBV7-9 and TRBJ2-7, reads DTGVSQNPRHKITKRGQNVTFRCDPISEHNRLYWYRQTLGQGPEFLTYFQNEAQLEKSRLLSDRFSAERPKGSFSTLEIQRTEQGDSAMYLCASSRGTGEGYEQYFGPGTRLTVT.

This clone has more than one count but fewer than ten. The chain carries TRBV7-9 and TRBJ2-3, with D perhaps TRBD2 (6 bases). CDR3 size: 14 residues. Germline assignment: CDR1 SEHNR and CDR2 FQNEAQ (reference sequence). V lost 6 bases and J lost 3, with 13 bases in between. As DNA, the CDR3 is TGTGCCAGCAGGGGGACTTTTGAGACAGATACGCAGTATTTT. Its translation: CASRGTFETDTQYF. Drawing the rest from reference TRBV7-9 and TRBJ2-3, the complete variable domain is DTGVSQNPRHKITKRGQNVTFRCDPISEHNRLYWYRQTLGQGPEFLTYFQNEAQLEKSRLLSDRFSAERPKGSFSTLEIQRTEQGDSAMYLCASRGTFETDTQYFGPGTRLTVL.

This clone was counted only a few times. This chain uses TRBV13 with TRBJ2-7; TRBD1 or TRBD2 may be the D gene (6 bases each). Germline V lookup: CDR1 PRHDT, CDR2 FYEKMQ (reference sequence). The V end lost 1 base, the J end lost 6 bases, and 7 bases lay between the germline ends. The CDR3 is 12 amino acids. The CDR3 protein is CASSLEGGEQYF. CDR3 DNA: TGTGCCAGCAGCTTAGAGGGGGGCGAGCAGTACTTC.

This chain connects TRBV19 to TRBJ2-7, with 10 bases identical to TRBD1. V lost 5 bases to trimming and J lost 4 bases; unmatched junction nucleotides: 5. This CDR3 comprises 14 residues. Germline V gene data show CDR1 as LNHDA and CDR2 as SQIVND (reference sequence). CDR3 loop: CASSPGQGWYEQYF. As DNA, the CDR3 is TGTGCCAGTAGTCCGGGACAGGGGTGGTACGAGCAGTACTTC. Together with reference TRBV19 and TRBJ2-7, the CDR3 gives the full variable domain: DGGITQSPKYLFRKEGQNVTLSCEQNLNHDAMYWYRQDPGQGLRLIYYSQIVNDFQKGDIAEGYSVSREKKESFPLTVTSAQKNPTAFYLCASSPGQGWYEQYFGPGTRLTVT.

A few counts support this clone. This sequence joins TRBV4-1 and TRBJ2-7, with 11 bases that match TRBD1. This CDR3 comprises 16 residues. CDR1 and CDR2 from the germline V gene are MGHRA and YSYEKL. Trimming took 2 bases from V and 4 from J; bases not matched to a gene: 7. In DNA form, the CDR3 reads TGCGCCAGCAGCCAAAGACCGGGACAGGGGGAATACGAGCAGTACTTC. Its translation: CASSQRPGQGEYEQYF.

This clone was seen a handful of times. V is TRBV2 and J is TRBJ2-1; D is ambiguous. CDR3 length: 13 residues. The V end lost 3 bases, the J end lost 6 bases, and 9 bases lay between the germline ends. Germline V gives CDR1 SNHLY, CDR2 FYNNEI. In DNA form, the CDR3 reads TGTGCCAGCAGTGAGGGCACCTCCAATGAGCAGTTCTTC. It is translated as CASSEGTSNEQFF.

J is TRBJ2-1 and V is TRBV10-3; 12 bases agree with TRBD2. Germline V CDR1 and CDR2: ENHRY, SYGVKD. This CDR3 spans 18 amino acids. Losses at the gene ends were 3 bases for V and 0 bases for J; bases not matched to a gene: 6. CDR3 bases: TGTGCCATCAGTGATGGAACTAGCGGGAGGAGCTCCTACAATGAGCAGTTCTTC. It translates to CAISDGTSGRSSYNEQFF.

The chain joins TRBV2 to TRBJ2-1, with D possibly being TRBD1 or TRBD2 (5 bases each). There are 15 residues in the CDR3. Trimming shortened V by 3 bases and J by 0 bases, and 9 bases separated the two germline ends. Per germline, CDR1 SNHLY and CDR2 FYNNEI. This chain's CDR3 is CASSDGTSSYNEQFF. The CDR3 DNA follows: TGTGCCAGCAGTGATGGGACGAGCTCCTACAATGAGCAGTTCTTC.

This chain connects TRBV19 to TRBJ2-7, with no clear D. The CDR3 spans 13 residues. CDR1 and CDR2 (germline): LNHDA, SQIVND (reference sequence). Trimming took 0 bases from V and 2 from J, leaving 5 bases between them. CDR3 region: CASSIEFPYEQYF. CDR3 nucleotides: TGTGCCAGTAGTATAGAATTCCCCTACGAGCAGTACTTC.

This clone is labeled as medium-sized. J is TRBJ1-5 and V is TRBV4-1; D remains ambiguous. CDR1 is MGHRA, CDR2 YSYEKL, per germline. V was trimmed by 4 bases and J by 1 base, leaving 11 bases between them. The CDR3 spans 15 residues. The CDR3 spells CASSPQPHSNQPQHF. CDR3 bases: TGCGCCAGCAGCCCACAACCTCACAGCAATCAGCCCCAGCATTTT.

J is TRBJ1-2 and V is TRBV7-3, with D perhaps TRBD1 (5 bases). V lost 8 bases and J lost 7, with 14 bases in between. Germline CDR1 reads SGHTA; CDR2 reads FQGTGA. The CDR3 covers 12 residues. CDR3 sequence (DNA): TGTGCCAGCGGTGGGGCGCAGGGTGGCTACACCTTC. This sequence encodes CASGGAQGGYTF.

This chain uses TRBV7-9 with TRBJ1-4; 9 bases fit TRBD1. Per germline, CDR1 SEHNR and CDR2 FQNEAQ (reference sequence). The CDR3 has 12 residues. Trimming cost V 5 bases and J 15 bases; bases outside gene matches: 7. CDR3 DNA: TGTGCCAGCAGCCTGGGACAGGGCATTTTGTTTTTT. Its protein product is CASSLGQGILFF.